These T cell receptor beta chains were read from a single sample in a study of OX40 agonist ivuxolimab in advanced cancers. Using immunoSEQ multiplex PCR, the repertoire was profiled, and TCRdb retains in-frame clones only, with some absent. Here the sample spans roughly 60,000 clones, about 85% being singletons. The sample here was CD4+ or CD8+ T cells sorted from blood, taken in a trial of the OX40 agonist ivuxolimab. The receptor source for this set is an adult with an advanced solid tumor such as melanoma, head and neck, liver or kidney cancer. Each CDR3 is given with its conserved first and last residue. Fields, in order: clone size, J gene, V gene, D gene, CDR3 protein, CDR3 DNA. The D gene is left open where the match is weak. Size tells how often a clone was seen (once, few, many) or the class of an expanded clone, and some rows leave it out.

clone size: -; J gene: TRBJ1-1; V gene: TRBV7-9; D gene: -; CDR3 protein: CASSPATEAFF; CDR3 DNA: TGTGCCAGCAGCCCAGCCACTGAAGCTTTCTTT
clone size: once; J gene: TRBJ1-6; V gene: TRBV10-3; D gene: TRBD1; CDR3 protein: CAIRPGQGSRQNSPLHF; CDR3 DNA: TGTGCCATAAGACCGGGACAGGGATCCCGGCAGAATTCACCCCTCCACTTT
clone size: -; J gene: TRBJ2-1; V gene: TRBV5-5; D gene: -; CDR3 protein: CASSSRLGLGVF; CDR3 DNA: TGTGCCAGCAGCTCGCGATTGGGACTTGGAGTCTTC
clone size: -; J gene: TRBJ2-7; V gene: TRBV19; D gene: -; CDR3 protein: CASKETGGHEQYF; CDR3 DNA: TGTGCCAGTAAGGAGACGGGGGGCCACGAGCAGTACTTC
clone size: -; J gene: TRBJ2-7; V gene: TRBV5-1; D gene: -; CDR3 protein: CASSLEANTYEQYF; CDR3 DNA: TGCGCCAGCAGCTTGGAGGCAAATACCTACGAGCAGTACTTC
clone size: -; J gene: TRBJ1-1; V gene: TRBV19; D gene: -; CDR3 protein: CASSVGQTEAFF; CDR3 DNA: TGTGCCAGTAGCGTTGGGCAAACTGAAGCTTTCTTT
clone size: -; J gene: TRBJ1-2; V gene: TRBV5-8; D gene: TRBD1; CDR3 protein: CASSNRDRHKANYGYTF; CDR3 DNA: TGTGCCAGCAGCAACCGGGACAGGCACAAAGCTAACTATGGCTACACCTTC
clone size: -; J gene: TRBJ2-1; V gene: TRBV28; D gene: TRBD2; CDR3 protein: CASRSPSGRYNEQFF; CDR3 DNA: TGTGCCAGCAGATCCCCTAGCGGGAGGTACAATGAGCAGTTCTTC
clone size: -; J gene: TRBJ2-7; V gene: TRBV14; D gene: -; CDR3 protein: CASSQDSGYEQYF; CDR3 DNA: TGTGCCAGCAGCCAAGATTCCGGATACGAGCAGTACTTC
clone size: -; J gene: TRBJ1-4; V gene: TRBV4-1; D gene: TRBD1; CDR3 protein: CASSQGRVGQGRFDEKLFF; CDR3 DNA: TGCGCCAGCAGCCAAGGGCGCGTTGGACAGGGGCGCTTCGATGAAAAACTGTTTTTT
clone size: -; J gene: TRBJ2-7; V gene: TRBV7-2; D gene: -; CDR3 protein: CASSGLPRYEQYF; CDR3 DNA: TGTGCCAGCAGCGGCCTCCCCCGCTACGAGCAGTACTTC
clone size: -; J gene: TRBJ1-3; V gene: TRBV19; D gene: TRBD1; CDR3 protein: CASSPRAGTGAAGNTIYF; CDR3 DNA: TGTGCCAGTAGCCCAAGGGCAGGGACAGGGGCGGCTGGAAACACCATATATTTT
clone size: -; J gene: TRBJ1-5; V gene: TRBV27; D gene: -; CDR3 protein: CASSSRDYSNQPQHF; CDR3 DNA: TGTGCCAGCAGTTCCCGGGACTATAGCAATCAGCCCCAGCATTTT
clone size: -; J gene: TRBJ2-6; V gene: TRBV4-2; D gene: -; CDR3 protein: CASSQERGAGVLSGANVLTF; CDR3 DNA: TGTGCCAGCAGCCAAGAGAGGGGAGCAGGGGTTCTTTCTGGGGCCAACGTCCTGACTTTC
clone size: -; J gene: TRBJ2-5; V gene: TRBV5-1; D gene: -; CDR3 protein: CASSFGQIQETQYF; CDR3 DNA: TGCGCCAGCAGCTTTGGGCAGATCCAAGAGACCCAGTACTTC
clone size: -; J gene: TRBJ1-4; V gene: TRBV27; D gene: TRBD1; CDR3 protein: CASSLRGTGGEKLFF; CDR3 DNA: TGTGCCAGCAGTTTACGGGGGACAGGGGGTGAAAAACTGTTTTTT
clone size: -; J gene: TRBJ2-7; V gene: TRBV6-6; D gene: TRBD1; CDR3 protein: CASSYATGRSYEQYF; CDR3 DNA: TGTGCCAGCAGTTACGCGACAGGGCGGTCCTACGAGCAGTACTTC
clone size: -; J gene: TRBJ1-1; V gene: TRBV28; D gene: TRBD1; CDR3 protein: CASSQTGRSMMNTEAFF; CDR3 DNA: TGTGCCAGCAGCCAGACAGGGAGGAGTATGATGAACACTGAAGCTTTCTTT
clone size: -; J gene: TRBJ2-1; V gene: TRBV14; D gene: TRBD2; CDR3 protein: CASSQGRVLPSGRAYNEQFF; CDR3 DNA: TGTGCCAGCAGCCAGGGCAGGGTGTTGCCTAGCGGGAGGGCCTACAATGAGCAGTTCTTC
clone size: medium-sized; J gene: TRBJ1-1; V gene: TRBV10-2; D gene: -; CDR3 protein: CASSQGPENTEAFF; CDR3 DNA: TGCGCCAGCAGTCAAGGACCCGAGAACACTGAAGCTTTCTTT
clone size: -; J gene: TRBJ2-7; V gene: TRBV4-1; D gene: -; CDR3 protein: CASSQEVRRDLEQYF; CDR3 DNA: TGCGCCAGCAGCCAAGAGGTCCGACGGGACCTCGAGCAGTACTTC
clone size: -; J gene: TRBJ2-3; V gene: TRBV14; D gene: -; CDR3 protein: CASSQAVAYTDTQYF; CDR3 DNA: TGTGCCAGCAGCCAAGCGGTGGCTTACACAGATACGCAGTATTTT
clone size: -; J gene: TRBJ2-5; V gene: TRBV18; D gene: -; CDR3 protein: CASSPTTLTETQYF; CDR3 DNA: TGTGCCAGCTCACCAACGACCCTTACGGAGACCCAGTACTTC
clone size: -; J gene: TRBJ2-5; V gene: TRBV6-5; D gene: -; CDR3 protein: CASSYPHETQYF; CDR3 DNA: TGTGCCAGCAGTTACCCCCACGAGACCCAGTACTTC
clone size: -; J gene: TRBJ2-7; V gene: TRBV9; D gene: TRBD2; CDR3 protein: CASSASGVGYEQYF; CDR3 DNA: TGTGCCAGCAGCGCAAGCGGGGTGGGCTACGAGCAGTACTTC
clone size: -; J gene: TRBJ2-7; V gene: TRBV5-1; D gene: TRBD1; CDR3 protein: CASSPYRGPLDEQYF; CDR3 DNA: TGCGCCAGCAGCCCGTACAGGGGGCCTCTGGATGAGCAGTACTTC
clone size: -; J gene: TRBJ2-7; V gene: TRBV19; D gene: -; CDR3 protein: CASSIFWGYEQYF; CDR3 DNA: TGTGCCAGTAGTATATTTTGGGGCTACGAGCAGTACTTC
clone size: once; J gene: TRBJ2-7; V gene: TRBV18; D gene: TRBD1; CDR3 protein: CASSGTGVYEQYF; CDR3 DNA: TGTGCCAGCTCTGGGACAGGCGTCTACGAGCAGTACTTC
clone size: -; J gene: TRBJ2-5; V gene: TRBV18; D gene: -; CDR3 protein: CASSPARAEKTQYF; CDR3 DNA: TGTGCCAGCTCACCAGCCAGGGCGGAAAAGACCCAGTACTTC
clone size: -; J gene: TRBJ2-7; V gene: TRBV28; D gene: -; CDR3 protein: CASSLSYAGKLGSYEQYF; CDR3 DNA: TGTGCCAGCAGTTTATCTTACGCGGGGAAACTCGGCTCCTACGAGCAGTACTTC
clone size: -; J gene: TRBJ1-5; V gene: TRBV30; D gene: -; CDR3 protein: CAWRTSRQREVWNQPQHF; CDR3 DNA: TGTGCCTGGAGGACGTCGAGGCAAAGGGAAGTTTGGAATCAGCCCCAGCATTTT
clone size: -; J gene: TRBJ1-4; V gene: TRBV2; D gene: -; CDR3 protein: CASTGGTTNEKLFF; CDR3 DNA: TGTGCCAGCACCGGTGGGACGACTAATGAAAAACTGTTTTTT
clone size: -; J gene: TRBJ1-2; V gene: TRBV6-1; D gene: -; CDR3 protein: CASSEGPGANYGYTF; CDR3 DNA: TGTGCCAGCAGTGAAGGTCCAGGAGCTAACTATGGCTACACCTTC
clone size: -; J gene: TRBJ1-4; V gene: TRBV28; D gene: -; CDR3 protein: CASSLGTALWEKLFF; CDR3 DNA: TGTGCCAGCAGTCTCGGGACCGCATTATGGGAAAAACTGTTTTTT
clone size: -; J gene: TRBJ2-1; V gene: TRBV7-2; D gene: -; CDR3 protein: CASSLGWGSQLKNEQFF; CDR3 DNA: TGTGCCAGCAGCTTAGGGTGGGGCTCCCAGCTTAAGAATGAGCAGTTCTTC
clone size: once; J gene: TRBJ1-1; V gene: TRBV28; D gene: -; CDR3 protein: CASSLPDRNTEAFF; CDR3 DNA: TGTGCCAGCAGTTTACCAGACAGAAACACTGAAGCTTTCTTT
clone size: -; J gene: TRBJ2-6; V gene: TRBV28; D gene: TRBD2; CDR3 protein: CASREGGDAGANVLTF; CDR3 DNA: TGTGCCAGCAGAGAGGGAGGGGATGCCGGGGCCAACGTCCTGACTTTC
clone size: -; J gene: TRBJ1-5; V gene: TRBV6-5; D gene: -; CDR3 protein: CASSAGTSQPQHF; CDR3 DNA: TGTGCCAGCAGCGCAGGGACGAGTCAGCCCCAGCATTTT
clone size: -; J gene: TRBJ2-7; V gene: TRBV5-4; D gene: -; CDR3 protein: CASSFGSRYEQYF; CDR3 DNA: TGTGCCAGCAGCTTTGGGAGTAGGTACGAGCAGTACTTC
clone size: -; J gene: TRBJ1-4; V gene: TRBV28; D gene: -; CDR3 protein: CASTTLRGKLFF; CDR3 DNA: TGTGCCAGCACGACGCTGAGGGGAAAACTGTTTTTT
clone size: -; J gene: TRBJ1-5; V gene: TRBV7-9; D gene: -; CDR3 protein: CASSFGSGPQHF; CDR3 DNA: TGTGCCAGCAGCTTTGGGTCAGGGCCCCAGCATTTT
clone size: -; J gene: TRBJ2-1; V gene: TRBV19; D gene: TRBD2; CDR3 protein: CASSIAGGSYNEQFF; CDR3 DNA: TGTGCCAGTAGTATTGCGGGGGGTTCATACAATGAGCAGTTCTTC
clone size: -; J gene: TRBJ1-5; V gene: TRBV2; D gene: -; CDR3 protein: CASSDRVGNQPQHF; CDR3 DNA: TGTGCCAGCAGTGACAGGGTCGGCAATCAGCCCCAGCATTTT
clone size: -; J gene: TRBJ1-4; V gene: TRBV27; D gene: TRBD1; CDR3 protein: CASILTGAWEKLFF; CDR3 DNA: TGTGCCAGCATTCTTACAGGGGCCTGGGAAAAACTGTTTTTT